This T cell receptor (beta chain) was found in a study of T cell responses to AZD1222 COVID-19 vaccine. Findings and limits, study-wide: Among spike-specific TCRs, nearly half reportedly target unmutated variant regions. Spike-specific TCR depth and breadth grew after two AZD1222 doses.

With regard to this clone: Its antigen is undetermined.

Germline V gene data show CDR1 as LGHDT and CDR2 as YNNKEL (reference sequence). Deletions cut 3 bases from V and 0 bases from J, with 9 bases between. The CDR3 sequence is 14 residues long. Clones were sequenced by immunoSEQ multiplex PCR, and TCRdb holds only the in-frame ones, with some missing. The table records 200,000 to 250,000 clones, about 94% of them present only once. The rearrangement joins TRBV3-1 (or the pseudogene TRBV3-2) to TRBJ2-7; the D call may be TRBD1 or TRBD2 (5 bases each). Material: peripheral blood, obtained 28 days after the second dose of the MenACWY control vaccine. The source is an adult who received the MenACWY meningococcal vaccine as a control. CDR3 nucleotide sequence: TGTGCCAGCAGCCAGGGACCGCTCTCCTACGAGCAGTACTTC. It encodes CASSQGPLSYEQYF.